What follows are 30 T cell receptor beta chains derived from one specimen sequenced in a study of shared clonotypes between healthy human individuals. TCRdb's copy holds only in-frame clones and misses some; the assay was immunoSEQ multiplex PCR. This sample has about 680,000 clones, with just over 90% found just once. In the naive CD8 group, cells lacked CD45RO and were positively selected for CCR7, so terminally differentiated effector memory CD45RA+ cells were left out. Material: naive CD8+ T cells sorted from blood. The source of these receptors is a man younger than 45 in good health.

The count of this clone is one. The chain carries TRBV27 and TRBJ1-1; a possible D gene is TRBD1 (5 bases). Germline V gene data show CDR1 as MNHEY and CDR2 as SMNVEV (reference sequence). The CDR3 loop spans 13 amino acids. V was shortened by 5 bases and J by 5 bases, with 12 bases between the two germline ends. Here the CDR3 reads CASSLMRGTEAFF. The CDR3 region has the DNA TGTGCCAGCAGTCTCATGCGGGGGACTGAAGCTTTCTTT.

The chain links TRBV7-9 to TRBJ2-5; 14 bases map to TRBD2. CDR1 is SEHNR, CDR2 FQNEAQ, per germline (reference sequence). J was trimmed by 7 bases and V by 4 bases; bases with no gene match: 17. This CDR3 has 19 amino acids. The CDR3 nucleotides are TGTGCCAGCAGCTCCGGACACCGACTAGCGGGAGGGCCGATGGGGACCCAGTACTTC. As protein: CASSSGHRLAGGPMGTQYF. The full variable domain, with the rest looked up from reference TRBV7-9 and TRBJ2-5, is DTGVSQNPRHKITKRGQNVTFRCDPISEHNRLYWYRQTLGQGPEFLTYFQNEAQLEKSRLLSDRFSAERPKGSFSTLEIQRTEQGDSAMYLCASSSGHRLAGGPMGTQYFGPGTRLLVL.

The genes are TRBV4-1 and TRBJ2-7; 8 bases agree with TRBD2. Trimming at V came to 10 bases and at J to 0 bases, leaving 2 bases not matched to a gene. Germline CDR1 reads MGHRA; CDR2 reads YSYEKL. The CDR3 is made up of 12 amino acids. CDR3 bases: TGCGCCACCGGGACTAGCTCCTACGAGCAGTACTTC. It translates to CATGTSSYEQYF.

The V call is TRBV4-1, the J call TRBJ2-1; maybe TRBD2 (6 bases). This CDR3 has 17 amino acids. CDR1 and CDR2 (germline): MGHRA, YSYEKL. Trimming removed 4 bases from V and 3 bases from J, with 19 bases in between. CDR3 nucleotide sequence: TGCGCCAGCAGCCGTCCGTTCCGGGAGATGAACTACAATGAGCAGTTCTTC. Translated, it gives CASSRPFREMNYNEQFF.

This rearrangement joins TRBV6-5 to TRBJ2-7, with D tentatively TRBD2 (6 bases). Germline V CDR1 and CDR2: MNHEY, SVGAGI. Trimming shortened V by 6 bases and J by 7 bases, and 13 bases separated the two germline ends. The CDR3 consists of 12 residues. DNA of the CDR3: TGTGCCAGCAGCAGGGACTTACGGGAGCAGTACTTC. Its protein is CASSRDLREQYF.

With regard to this clone: Other DNA variants within this sample encode the same CDR3. The chain joins TRBV6-5 to TRBJ2-7; D unclear. Trimming left V 0 bases short and J 0 bases short, with 6 bases between. CDR3 length: 14 amino acids. Germline V gives CDR1 MNHEY, CDR2 SVGAGI. The CDR3 spells CASSYSRSSYEQYF. DNA of the CDR3: TGTGCCAGCAGTTACTCGAGGAGCTCCTACGAGCAGTACTTC.

This chain uses TRBV30 with TRBJ2-3; no definite D call. V dropped 3 bases and J dropped 0 bases, with 10 bases sitting between them. This CDR3 has 14 amino acids. Germline CDR1 is GTSNPN and CDR2 is SVGIG (reference sequence). Written as DNA, the CDR3 is TGTGCCTGGAGCCACTTAGGGAGCACAGATACGCAGTATTTT. It is translated as CAWSHLGSTDTQYF.

The chain has TRBV28 and TRBJ2-7; perhaps TRBD2 as D (6 bases). In germline, CDR1 is MDHEN, CDR2 SYDVKM. V lost 6 bases to trimming and J lost 0 bases, with 12 bases between them. CDR3 size: 14 residues. As DNA, the CDR3 is TGTGCCAGCAGGGAAGCGGGTAGCTCCTACGAGCAGTACTTC. Amino acids: CASREAGSSYEQYF.

The V call is TRBV7-8, the J call TRBJ2-1; D may be TRBD1 (6 bases). Trimming took 1 base from V and 2 from J, leaving 12 bases between them. Germline CDR1 reads SGHVS; CDR2 reads FQNEAQ. The length of the CDR3 is 16 residues. The CDR3 protein is CASSLVATGTYNEQFF. The DNA of the CDR3 is TGTGCCAGCAGCTTAGTTGCGACAGGAACCTACAATGAGCAGTTCTTC. Full variable domain (outside the CDR3, taken from reference TRBV7-8 and TRBJ2-1): GAGVSQSPRYKVAKRGQDVALRCDPISGHVSLFWYQQALGQGPEFLTYFQNEAQLDKSGLPSDRFFAERPEGSVSTLKIQRTQQEDSAVYLCASSLVATGTYNEQFFGPGTRLTVL.

V is TRBV27 and J is TRBJ1-1, with a tentative D call TRBD1 (6 bases). This CDR3 comprises 14 residues. Germline V gives CDR1 MNHEY, CDR2 SMNVEV (reference sequence). V gave up 1 base and J gave up 2 bases, with 8 bases separating them. CDR3 in amino acids: CASSLYRDNTEAFF. In nucleotides, the CDR3 is TGTGCCAGCAGTTTATACAGGGATAACACTGAAGCTTTCTTT.

This sequence joins TRBV7-9 and TRBJ2-1; D may be TRBD1 or TRBD2 (5 bases each). Trimming shortened V by 4 bases and J by 1 base, and 17 bases separated the two germline ends. CDR1 and CDR2 from the germline V gene are SEHNR and FQNEAQ (reference sequence). The CDR3 has 17 amino acids. This CDR3 is CASSSPRADMSYNEQFF. The CDR3 DNA follows: TGTGCCAGCAGCTCTCCGAGAGCGGACATGTCCTACAATGAGCAGTTCTTC.

The V and J genes are TRBV5-1 and TRBJ2-5; no definite D call. The CDR3 is 13 amino acids. Germline CDR1 reads SGHRS; CDR2 reads YFSETQ. V gave up 4 bases and J gave up 1 base, with 8 bases separating them. The CDR3 DNA follows: TGCGCCAGCAGCAGCAGGAGCCAAGAGACCCAGTACTTC. Protein: CASSSRSQETQYF.

V is TRBV28 and J is TRBJ2-7; D tentatively reads TRBD1 or TRBD2 (5 bases each). Germline CDR1 is MDHEN and CDR2 is SYDVKM. Trimming left V 5 bases short and J 2 bases short, with 16 bases between. The CDR3 totals 15 residues. This CDR3 reads CASSPRDGVTYEQYF. The DNA for the CDR3 is TGTGCCAGCAGTCCCCGGGACGGTGTAACCTACGAGCAGTACTTC.

The chain links TRBV21-1 to TRBJ1-5; the table's TRBD1 call for D was not verified on the DNA. TRBV21-1 is deemed a pseudogene. This CDR3 is built from 13 residues. The CDR3 nucleotides read TGTGCCAGGAGGGGGACAGTCAATCAGCCCCAGCATTTT. Translated, it gives CARRGTVNQPQHF.

J is TRBJ2-2 and V is TRBV4-1; TRBD2 agrees at 7 bases. Germline V lookup: CDR1 MGHRA, CDR2 YSYEKL. The CDR3 is 20 amino acids. V shed 1 base, J shed 4 bases, and the junction held 18 bases outside the gene matches. As DNA, the CDR3 is TGCGCCAGCAGCCAAGGCGGGAGTCCCGGTCGTGTCCTGGGCACCGGGGAGCTGTTTTTT. Translation: CASSQGGSPGRVLGTGELFF.

The chain combines TRBV7-9 with TRBJ2-7; the D is unclear. The V gene's germline CDR1 is SEHNR and CDR2 FQNEAQ (reference sequence). V gave up 1 base and J gave up 3 bases, with 13 bases separating them. The CDR3 has 15 amino acids. This CDR3 reads CASSLVGSGDYEQYF. In nucleotides, the CDR3 is TGTGCCAGCAGCTTAGTTGGCTCCGGAGACTACGAGCAGTACTTC.

The V call is TRBV4-1, the J call TRBJ2-7, with D tentatively TRBD1 or TRBD2 (5 bases each). V was clipped by 1 base and J by 3 bases, with 13 bases between them. The germline gives CDR1 MGHRA, CDR2 YSYEKL. CDR3 length: 15 amino acids. The CDR3 DNA reads TGCGCCAGCAGCCAAGCCGGGACGGATAACTACGAGCAGTACTTC. Translation: CASSQAGTDNYEQYF.

This CDR3 is CASSLEGLPGGQFF. The CDR3 DNA follows: TGTGCCAGCAGCTTAGAGGGGCTACCGGGAGGGCAGTTCTTC. The chain recombines TRBV7-9 with TRBJ2-1, with 7 bases aligning to TRBD2. The germline V gene encodes CDR1 SEHNR and CDR2 FQNEAQ (reference sequence). The CDR3 sequence is 14 residues long. V lost 1 base and J lost 12; bases outside the gene matches: 9.

The chain uses TRBV7-9 and TRBJ2-7; 8 nucleotides agree with TRBD2. Germline V lookup: CDR1 SEHNR, CDR2 FQNEAQ (reference sequence). Germline trimming cut 0 bases from V and 3 bases from J; bases unmatched to any gene: 10. This CDR3 is built from 17 residues. The DNA of the CDR3 is TGTGCCAGCAGCTTAGCCGGAGCGGGGGAAAGGGACTACGAGCAGTACTTC. It yields the protein CASSLAGAGERDYEQYF.

The rearrangement uses TRBV7-6 and TRBJ1-6; D possibly corresponds to TRBD1 (6 bases). Germline CDR1 is SGHVS and CDR2 is FNYEAQ. The CDR3 sequence is 18 residues long. Trimming removed 0 bases from V and 7 bases from J, with 19 bases in between. The CDR3: CASSLAGDTYRLNSPLHF. As DNA, the CDR3 is TGTGCCAGCAGCTTAGCCGGGGACACCTATCGACTAAATTCACCCCTCCACTTT.

The V gene is TRBV7-2, the J gene TRBJ2-2, with D possibly TRBD2 on 5 matching bases. Germline CDR1 and CDR2: SGHTA and FQGNSA. The CDR3 has 16 residues. Trimming took off 5 bases at V and 4 bases at J, with 17 bases between the two ends. The CDR3, as DNA: TGTGCCAGCAGCCCGACTTTGAGGGCTGGCACCGGGGAGCTGTTTTTT. Translating it yields CASSPTLRAGTGELFF.

This clone was recorded once. The gene calls are TRBV28 and TRBJ1-1, with D possibly TRBD1 on 5 matching bases. V lost 6 bases and J 0 bases, leaving 11 bases between the germline ends. Germline lookup yields CDR1 MDHEN and CDR2 SYDVKM. The CDR3 is 14 amino acids. CDR3 bases: TGTGCCAGCAGCCTCCCGGGGGTGAACACTGAAGCTTTCTTT. This sequence encodes CASSLPGVNTEAFF.

This clone came up once. The J gene is TRBJ1-1, the V gene TRBV6-1, with D hard to call. The CDR3 sequence is 14 residues long. The V end was cut by 2 bases, the J end by 0 bases, with 7 bases between. Per the germline V gene, CDR1 is MNHNS and CDR2 is SASEGT. The CDR3 DNA is TGTGCCAGCAGTGAACAGCTAATGAACACTGAAGCTTTCTTT. Amino acids: CASSEQLMNTEAFF.

With regard to this clone: Other nucleotide sequences from this sample produce the same CDR3. The chain joins TRBV7-9 to TRBJ2-1; 10 bases line up with TRBD2. J lost 0 bases, V lost 5 bases, and 10 bases had no gene match. CDR3 length equals 18 residues. In germline, CDR1 is SEHNR, CDR2 FQNEAQ (reference sequence). The CDR3 coding sequence is TGTGCCAGCAGCCCCGGGGCTAGCGGGGGCAGCTCCTACAATGAGCAGTTCTTC. Translation: CASSPGASGGSSYNEQFF.

This rearrangement joins TRBV6-1 to TRBJ2-5, with D tentatively TRBD1 (5 bases). Germline lookup yields CDR1 MNHNS and CDR2 SASEGT. V dropped 2 bases and J dropped 0 bases, with 16 bases sitting between them. The CDR3 runs 17 residues. DNA for the CDR3: TGTGCCAGCAGTGAATACCAGCCCAGGGTATACCAAGAGACCCAGTACTTC. Amino acid sequence: CASSEYQPRVYQETQYF.

This chain links TRBV7-9 with TRBJ2-5, with D possibly matching TRBD1 (6 bases). Germline V gives CDR1 SEHNR, CDR2 FQNEAQ (reference sequence). Trimming shortened V by 3 bases and J by 1 base, and 12 bases separated the two germline ends. CDR3 size: 15 residues. Here the CDR3 reads CASSLYGTLQETQYF. The CDR3 nucleotides are TGTGCCAGCAGCTTGTACGGGACACTCCAAGAGACCCAGTACTTC.

This chain connects TRBV11-2 to TRBJ1-2; D might be TRBD1 (6 bases). Germline CDR1 SGHAT, CDR2 FQNNGV. CDR3 length: 17 amino acids. The V end was cut by 1 base, the J end by 4 bases, with 19 bases between. CDR3 residues: CASSLAPIWGQGYGYTF. The CDR3 bases are TGTGCCAGCAGCTTAGCGCCCATCTGGGGGCAGGGCTATGGCTACACCTTC.

This clone was counted a single time. The chain joins TRBV4-1 to TRBJ2-7; 10 nucleotides align to TRBD2. Trimming took 0 bases from V and 4 from J; bases not matched to a gene: 6. The CDR3 runs to 16 residues. CDR1 and CDR2 from the germline V gene are MGHRA and YSYEKL. The CDR3 sequence is CASSQDIGLAVYEQYF. The CDR3 DNA reads TGCGCCAGCAGCCAAGATATAGGACTAGCGGTGTACGAGCAGTACTTC.

In its sample, this clone was seen a few times. As DNA, the CDR3 is TGCGCCAGCAGTGAGGGGGATACGCAGTATTTT. It translates to CASSEGDTQYF. The V and J genes are TRBV10-2 and TRBJ2-3, with D uncertain. Germline-derived CDR1 and CDR2 are WSHSY and SAAADI. With 2 bases removed from V and 6 bases from J, the gap between germline ends came to 3 bases. CDR3 size: 11 residues.

CDR3 residues: CASRAYRAEQFF. The DNA for the CDR3 is TGTGCCAGCAGGGCTTACAGAGCTGAGCAGTTCTTC. The chain has TRBV2 and TRBJ2-1, with unresolved D. V was pared by 6 bases and J by 9 bases, with 12 bases between. Germline V gene data show CDR1 as SNHLY and CDR2 as FYNNEI. CDR3 size: 12 residues.